Below, one T cell receptor (beta chain) is given with its context. The data stem from a study of blood T cell repertoires in COVID-19. Original processing notes: The assay estimated nucleated cells by amplifying reference gene primers. Assay used: immunoSEQ multiplex PCR; TCRdb lists only in-frame clones, some missing. V, J and clone size derive from that table, while D and trimming were established from the DNA sequence. The sample has roughly 360,000 clones; roughly four fifths are singletons. Residents of 20 to 25 US areas, aged about 18 to 89 years, made up the participants. Participants' reported clinical history set cohort assignment. The CDR3 consists of 13 residues. Germline V gene lookup returns CDR1 SGHRS and CDR2 YFSETQ. The ends were cut back, 0 bases at V and 5 bases at J, with 8 bases in the middle.

Sequencing was performed on PBMCs or T cells enriched from blood (not recorded which). The chain links TRBV5-1 to TRBJ1-2; no firm D call. This receptor was identified in a woman in her 50s who had recovered from COVID-19. In DNA form, the CDR3 reads TGCGCCAGCAGCTTGGCCGAGGGATATGGCTACACCTTC. Translated, it gives CASSLAEGYGYTF.